The source of this T cell receptor (beta chain) is a study of cytomegalovirus exposure and HLA in healthy donors. Study-wide context: Unique TCRs numbering some 77 million, obtained from HLA-typed donors, made up an early data release.

Whereas donors were nominally healthy upon sampling, unrecorded immune exposures were probable. Use of 60 Vbeta and 13 Jbeta primers characterized the PCR. Using immunoSEQ multiplex PCR, the repertoire was profiled, and TCRdb retains in-frame clones only, with some absent. The sample holds approximately 130,000 clones; approximately 77% are singletons and the top ten take about 1.8%. This clone was counted a few times. Its antigen remains unknown. Germline V gene sequence: CDR1 SNHLY, CDR2 FYNNEI. J gave up 3 bases and V 6 bases, and 9 bases lay outside the gene matches. The CDR3 length is 16 residues. General study results and limits: By HLA locus, TCR association rates varied in a later analysis, with DRB1 showing the most and HLA-C the fewest.

The rearrangement uses TRBV2 and TRBJ1-4; 8 bases agree with TRBD1. Sequencing input: PBMCs. The clonotype was recovered from a man between 18 and 35 years old in good health and CMV-seronegative. The CDR3 DNA reads as TGTGCCAGCAGAAGAGGGCAGGGGGCAGCTAATGAAAAACTGTTTTTT. This codes for CASRRGQGAANEKLFF.